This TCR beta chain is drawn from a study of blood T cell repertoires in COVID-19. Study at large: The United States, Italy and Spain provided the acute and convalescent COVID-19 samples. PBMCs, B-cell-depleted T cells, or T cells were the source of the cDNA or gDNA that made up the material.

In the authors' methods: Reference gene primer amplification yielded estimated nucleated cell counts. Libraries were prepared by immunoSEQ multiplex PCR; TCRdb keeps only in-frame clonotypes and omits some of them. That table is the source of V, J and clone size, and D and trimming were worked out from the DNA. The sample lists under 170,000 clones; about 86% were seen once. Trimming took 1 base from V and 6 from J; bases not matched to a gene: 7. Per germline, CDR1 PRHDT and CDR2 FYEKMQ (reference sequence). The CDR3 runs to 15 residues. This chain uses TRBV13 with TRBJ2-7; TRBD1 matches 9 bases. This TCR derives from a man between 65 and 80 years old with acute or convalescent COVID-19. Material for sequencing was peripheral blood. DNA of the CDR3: TGTGCCAGCAGCTTAGTCAGGGACAGGGTCTCCGAGCAGTACTTC. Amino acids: CASSLVRDRVSEQYF.